What follows are 22 T cell receptor beta chains derived from one specimen sequenced in a study of molecular identifiers for immune sequencing clone quantification. A single record per CDR3 protein comes from TCRdb applying MiXCR to the PCR reads. The sample lists just under 650,000 distinct CDR3 sequences, just under 20% seen once, with 0.7% to 1% in the top ten. Sample: naive CD8+ T cells from blood, with Jurkat cell RNA spiked in. Regarding subset: FACS-sorted CD8+CD4-CCR7+CD45RA+ naive T cells. These receptors originate from a human donor in good health. Some libraries in this study had Jurkat cell RNA spiked in.

As regards this clonotype: A much larger clone differs by one base, so this may be a read error. The chain couples TRBV30 to TRBJ1-1; D is unclear. The CDR3 loop spans 13 amino acids. Germline V gene sequence: CDR1 GTSNPN, CDR2 SVGIG (reference sequence). CDR3 nucleotide sequence: TGTGCCAGGAGTGTTGCTATCAAGGGCAACCCTTTCTTT. It translates to CARSVAIKGNPFF.

This clonotype was observed a few times. This chain uses TRBV30 with TRBJ2-7; possibly TRBD2 for D (6 bases). The length of the CDR3 is 13 residues. The ends were cut back, 1 base at V and 5 bases at J, with 12 bases in the middle. The germline V gene encodes CDR1 GTSNPN and CDR2 SVGIG (reference sequence). CDR3 in amino acids: CAWSAGTSNEQYF. The DNA for the CDR3 is TGTGCCTGGAGTGCCGGGACTTCGAACGAGCAGTACTTC.

This clonotype was found a few times. The J gene is TRBJ2-7, the V gene TRBV27; D is possibly TRBD1 (6 bases). CDR1 is MNHEY, CDR2 SMNVEV, per germline (reference sequence). With 5 bases removed from V and 6 bases from J, the gap between germline ends came to 11 bases. CDR3 length: 12 amino acids. The CDR3 reads CASSPQGSEQYF. Written as DNA, the CDR3 is TGTGCCAGCAGTCCACAGGGATCCGAGCAGTACTTC.

This clonotype occurred a few times. The chain is built from TRBV30 and TRBJ2-1, with a possible D match to TRBD2 (5 bases). With 0 bases removed from V and 0 bases from J, the gap between germline ends came to 15 bases. Looked up from germline, CDR1 is GTSNPN and CDR2 is SVGIG (reference sequence). The CDR3 sequence is 17 residues long. CDR3 protein: CAWSVLVPGSSYNEQFF. In DNA form, the CDR3 reads TGTGCCTGGAGTGTGTTAGTTCCGGGGAGCTCCTACAATGAGCAGTTCTTC.

This clonotype was detected ten times or more. The gene calls are TRBV11-3 and TRBJ2-5, with TRBD1 identical over 8 bases. In germline, CDR1 is SGHNT, CDR2 YENEEA. CDR3 length: 13 amino acids. V lost 6 bases to trimming and J lost 4 bases; unmatched junction nucleotides: 4. DNA for the CDR3: TGTGCCAGCAGTGACGGGACAGGAGAGACCCAGTACTTC. Translated: CASSDGTGETQYF.

This clonotype was counted at least ten times. This chain uses TRBV5-1 with TRBJ2-5; 7 positions match TRBD2. Trimming cost V 7 bases and J 1 base; bases outside gene matches: 4. Germline V gene lookup returns CDR1 SGHRS and CDR2 YFSETQ. CDR3 size: 13 residues. CDR3 region: CASRAGSQETQYF. CDR3 nucleotide sequence: TGCGCCAGCCGAGCGGGGTCCCAAGAGACCCAGTACTTC.

This clonotype was recorded a few times. A much larger clone is a single base away; this may be a read error. The chain links TRBV10-3 to TRBJ2-7; TRBD2 matches at 8 bases. The length of the CDR3 is 12 residues. The junction had 2 bases not matched to a gene; V was cut back by 3 bases and J by 7 bases. CDR1 is ENHRY, CDR2 SYGVKD, per germline. CDR3 nucleotides: TGTGCCATCAGTGAAACTAGCGGTGAGCAGTACTTC. As protein: CAISETSGEQYF.

CDR3 nucleotide sequence: TGTGCCAGCGAACCGACAGGGGCCGGGGAGCTGTTTTTT. Protein: CASEPTGAGELFF. V and J are TRBV9 and TRBJ2-2; 8 nucleotides align to TRBD1. V gave up 7 bases and J gave up 6 bases; unmatched junction bases: 5. Germline V gene data show CDR1 as SGDLS and CDR2 as YYNGEE. The CDR3 contains 13 residues.

The chain uses TRBV7-2 and TRBJ2-7, with TRBD1 matching over 8 bases. There are 15 residues in the CDR3. The V gene's germline CDR1 is SGHTA and CDR2 FQGNSA. The junction had 8 bases not matched to a gene; V was cut back by 5 bases and J by 2 bases. The CDR3 coding sequence is TGTGCCAGCAGCCCCACGACAGGGGAAACCTACGAGCAGTACTTC. It encodes CASSPTTGETYEQYF.

As concerns this clonotype: A much more abundant neighbour one base away suggests this may be a read error. The chain recombines TRBV5-6 with TRBJ2-1; D remains unclear. The V and J ends lost 4 bases and 6 bases respectively, with 11 bases between them. The CDR3 is made up of 13 amino acids. Germline V gene data show CDR1 as SGHDT and CDR2 as YYEEEE. CDR3 nucleotides: TGTGCCAGCAGCCTCCCCGACATCAATGAGCAGTTCTTC. This codes for CASSLPDINEQFF.

This clonotype has a count of ten or more. CDR3 loop: CSVALGGIQETQYF. CDR3 DNA: TGCAGCGTAGCCCTGGGGGGGATCCAAGAGACCCAGTACTTC. The V gene is TRBV29-1, the J gene TRBJ2-5, with 7 bases fitting TRBD2. This CDR3 spans 14 amino acids. In germline, CDR1 is SQVTM, CDR2 ANQGSEA. Trimming removed 6 bases from V and 1 base from J; junction bases left unmatched: 8.

This clonotype was observed many times. This sequence joins TRBV6-6 and TRBJ2-7, with a tentative D call TRBD1 (5 bases). V shed 2 bases and J shed 3 bases, with 11 bases lying between them. The CDR3 totals 14 residues. CDR1 is MNHNY and CDR2 is SVGAGI in the germline V gene (reference sequence). The CDR3: CASSYTQDDYEQYF. For the CDR3, the DNA is TGTGCCAGCAGTTACACACAGGACGACTACGAGCAGTACTTC.

This clonotype was seen many times. The rearrangement joins TRBV28 to TRBJ1-5; TRBD1 matches 8 bases. In germline, CDR1 is MDHEN, CDR2 SYDVKM. After removal of 7 bases from V and 3 bases from J, the junction contained 5 bases not matched to a gene. The CDR3 has 14 amino acids. CDR3 sequence reads: CASKGQGYNQPQHF. In nucleotides, the CDR3 is TGTGCCAGCAAAGGACAGGGATACAATCAGCCCCAGCATTTT.

This clonotype showed up many times. V usage is TRBV12-3 or TRBV12-4 and J usage is TRBJ2-5; D is perhaps TRBD1 (6 bases). The CDR3 consists of 15 residues. Trimming removed 8 bases from V and 1 base from J, with 17 bases in between. The CDR3 here is CASQVGVGGQETQYF. Written as DNA, the CDR3 is TGTGCCAGCCAGGTTGGGGTAGGGGGCCAAGAGACCCAGTACTTC.

This clonotype occurred a few times. V usage is TRBV7-9 and J usage is TRBJ1-2, with 7 positions matching TRBD1. Trimming took 5 bases from V and 4 from J; bases not matched to a gene: 7. This CDR3 spans 14 amino acids. CDR1 is SEHNR, CDR2 FQNEAQ, per germline (reference sequence). CDR3 region: CASSPGQTTYGYTF. The CDR3 nucleotides read TGTGCCAGCAGCCCGGGACAGACGACCTATGGCTACACCTTC.

This clonotype was picked up many times. This chain uses TRBV5-1 with TRBJ2-3; TRBD1 matches at 7 bases. V dropped 5 bases and J dropped 2; count of bases not matched to a gene: 5. CDR1 is SGHRS and CDR2 is YFSETQ in the germline V gene. This CDR3 comprises 14 residues. In DNA, the CDR3 is TGCGCCAGCAGGGACAGGACCTCCACAGATACGCAGTATTTT. This encodes CASRDRTSTDTQYF.

A few counts support this clonotype. This rearrangement joins TRBV7-6 to TRBJ2-7; perhaps TRBD2 as D (5 bases). CDR3 length: 12 amino acids. Germline assignment: CDR1 SGHVS and CDR2 FNYEAQ. Trimming took 5 bases from V and 4 from J, leaving 9 bases between them. CDR3 in amino acids: CASSPGEYEQYF. CDR3 DNA: TGTGCCAGCAGCCCCGGGGAATACGAGCAGTACTTC.

This clonotype occurred many times. This chain joins TRBV2 and TRBJ1-4; D not certain. The V end lost 3 bases, the J end lost 2 bases, and 16 bases lay between the germline ends. This CDR3 comprises 17 residues. The germline V gene has CDR1 SNHLY and CDR2 FYNNEI. CDR3 in amino acids: CASSDDDQASTNEKLFF. CDR3 coding DNA: TGTGCCAGCAGTGACGACGACCAGGCTTCGACTAATGAAAAACTGTTTTTT.

The chain combines TRBV18 with TRBJ2-5; D is unresolved. This CDR3 contains 14 residues. Per germline, CDR1 KGHSH and CDR2 LQKENI. V dropped 3 bases and J dropped 2 bases, with 10 bases sitting between them. The CDR3: CASSPFGVQETQYF. CDR3 nucleotide sequence: TGTGCCAGCTCACCTTTTGGAGTTCAAGAGACCCAGTACTTC.

This clonotype was recorded at least ten times. V gene TRBV12-3 or TRBV12-4 combines with J gene TRBJ1-3, with D hard to call. The CDR3 consists of 15 residues. Trimming left V 6 bases short and J 4 bases short, with 16 bases between. CDR3 sequence (DNA): TGTGCCAGCAGATCGTACCGCGGTAGCGGAAACACCATATATTTT. Translating it yields CASRSYRGSGNTIYF.

Notes on this clonotype: This may stem from a read error, because a much larger clone lies one nucleotide away. V is TRBV24-1 and J is TRBJ2-1; D possibly corresponds to TRBD2 (5 bases). Germline V gene data show CDR1 as KGHDR and CDR2 as SFDVKD. The CDR3 loop spans 13 amino acids. Written as DNA, the CDR3 is TGTGTCACCAGTGACCCAGATGAGGGTGAGCAGTTCTTC. This codes for CVTSDPDEGEQFF.

This clonotype was seen at least ten times. This chain joins TRBV12-3 or TRBV12-4 and TRBJ1-5; D gene ambiguous. V lost 5 bases, J lost 7 bases, and 6 bases lay in between. This CDR3 comprises 11 residues. Written as DNA, the CDR3 is TGTGCCAGCAGTAAAGGCCAGCCCCAGCATTTT. This codes for CASSKGQPQHF.